These T cell receptor beta chains were read from a single sample in a study of neurological immune-mediated disorders. TCRdb called the 5' RACE reads again in MiXCR, with one record for every CDR3 protein. The table has around 130,000 distinct CDR3 sequences, more than 2.5% seen once. The sample was PBMCs. Source of these receptors: a young woman with multiple sclerosis. Both conserved end residues are trimmed from each CDR3.

TRBV7-2	TRBJ2-1	ASSLVVGGASYNEQF
TRBV27	TRBJ2-3	ASSSSKQNTDTQY
TRBV7-8	TRBJ1-4	ASGSSNEKLF
TRBV5-1	TRBJ2-5	ASSFREVETQY
TRBV5-5	TRBJ2-2	ASAGTGELF
TRBV4-3	TRBJ1-5	ASSQDVAGRSNQPQH
TRBV13	TRBJ2-7	ASSSPAWRTGNEGHEQY
TRBV18	TRBJ1-1	ASSPGGGWVNTEAF
TRBV29-1	TRBJ1-5	SVAGSGQPQH
TRBV5-1	TRBJ1-1	ASSLTNTEAF
TRBV2	TRBJ2-3	ASTRSPPGLADTQY
TRBV27	TRBJ2-7	ASSPGTGWDEQY
TRBV7-2	TRBJ2-1	ASSLLDRVANEQF
TRBV20-1	TRBJ1-2	SARDRDRNYGYT
TRBV20-1	TRBJ1-5	SARSGWISNQPQH
TRBV5-1	TRBJ2-7	ASAQGHEQY
TRBV20-1	TRBJ1-4	SASRIQGSNEKLF
TRBV5-1	TRBJ2-5	ASTEQAPETQY
TRBV20-1	TRBJ2-1	SAISGGRYNEQF
TRBV27	TRBJ2-7	ASSLSSLGIYEQY
TRBV20-1	TRBJ2-7	SAPLRGKYEQY
TRBV7-9	TRBJ2-1	ASSARTGGNNEQF
TRBV5-1	TRBJ2-5	ASSLATGSGETQY
TRBV20-1	TRBJ2-3	SAPSSGSTDTQY
TRBV6-6	TRBJ2-7	ASSYSEYEQY
TRBV20-1	TRBJ2-7	SARSEQGRGKAYEQY